The 17 T cell receptor beta chains in this list originate from one sample, sequenced in a study of PD-L1 blockade in urothelial cancer. The protocol was immunoSEQ multiplex PCR, while the TCRdb copy is restricted to in-frame clones and leaves out a portion. Of some 43,000 clones in the sample, 65% to 85% are singletons; the top ten hold roughly 17%. Time point in this sample: pretreatment peripheral blood. This specimen consisted of PBMCs, obtained around atezolizumab (anti-PD-L1) treatment. These receptors were obtained from a man aged 60-69 years with urothelial cancer.

This clone was recorded once. The chain combines TRBV14 with TRBJ1-2, with 7 bases fitting TRBD1. The CDR3 contains 13 residues. V shed 1 base and J 7 bases; nucleotides not matched to a gene: 3. Germline CDR1 SGHDN, CDR2 FVKESK. The CDR3 region is CASSQGDRVGYTF. DNA for the CDR3: TGTGCCAGCAGCCAAGGAGACAGGGTTGGCTACACCTTC.

CDR3 residues: CAWSEGGVANYGYTF. CDR3 coding DNA: TGTGCCTGGAGTGAAGGGGGAGTAGCTAACTATGGCTACACCTTC. This rearrangement joins TRBV30 to TRBJ1-2; tentative D call: TRBD1 (6 bases). There are 15 residues in the CDR3. Germline V lookup: CDR1 GTSNPN, CDR2 SVGIG (reference sequence). V gave up 1 base and J gave up 0 bases, with 12 bases separating them.

About this clone itself: A much larger clone differs by one base, so this may be a read error. The chain combines TRBV29-1 with TRBJ1-2; weak D call: TRBD1 (5 bases). The germline V gene has CDR1 SQVTM and CDR2 ANQGSEA. The CDR3 sequence is 11 residues long. The CDR3 sequence: CSVVKGEGCTF. CDR3 DNA: TGCAGCGTTGTCAAAGGGGAAGGCTGCACCTTC.

The V call is TRBV6-6, the J call TRBJ2-3; D not certain. V was shortened by 2 bases and J by 0 bases, with 3 bases between the two germline ends. The CDR3 spans 13 residues. Germline CDR1 reads MNHNY; CDR2 reads SVGAGI (reference sequence). This chain's CDR3 is CASSYPSTDTQYF. DNA of the CDR3: TGTGCCAGCAGTTACCCTAGCACAGATACGCAGTATTTT.

This clone is a singleton in its sample. This chain uses TRBV6-5 with TRBJ1-1; D is perhaps TRBD1 (5 bases). The CDR3 runs 13 residues. V gave up 2 bases and J gave up 3 bases, with 7 bases separating them. Looked up from germline, CDR1 is MNHEY and CDR2 is SVGAGI. The CDR3 is CASSYPGDTEAFF. In nucleotides, the CDR3 is TGTGCCAGCAGTTACCCGGGGGACACTGAAGCTTTCTTT.

This chain joins TRBV29-1 and TRBJ2-1, with TRBD2 matching 8 bases. The CDR3 runs to 18 residues. V was clipped by 7 bases and J by 7 bases; unmatched bases: 24. Looked up from germline, CDR1 is SQVTM and CDR2 is ANQGSEA. Here the CDR3 reads CSGSKPGPKGGGLNEQFF. The CDR3 coding sequence is TGCAGCGGATCTAAACCGGGACCAAAAGGCGGGGGGTTGAATGAGCAGTTCTTC.

V gene TRBV11-1 combines with J gene TRBJ2-1, with a tentative D call TRBD1 (7 bases). CDR1 and CDR2 (germline): SGHAT, FQDESV (reference sequence). V lost 1 base to trimming and J lost 5 bases, with 12 bases between them. This CDR3 comprises 15 residues. CDR3 in DNA: TGTGCCAGCAGCTTAGTACAGGGGAGGAACAATGAGCAGTTCTTC. Its translation is CASSLVQGRNNEQFF.

The V gene is TRBV11-2, the J gene TRBJ2-2; a possible D gene is TRBD2 (6 bases). V lost 2 bases and J 5 bases, leaving 12 bases between the germline ends. From germline, CDR1 is SGHAT and CDR2 FQNNGV. The length of the CDR3 is 15 residues. CDR3 sequence (DNA): TGTGCCAGCAGCTTACGGGGGAGCAGGACCGGGGAGCTGTTTTTT. Its protein is CASSLRGSRTGELFF.

This clone was detected only a few times. The chain couples TRBV5-1 to TRBJ1-6; 9 bases are shared with TRBD1. The CDR3 extends over 15 amino acids. Germline CDR1 SGHRS, CDR2 YFSETQ. The J segment lost 7 bases and the V segment lost 4 bases, leaving 6 bases of the junction unmatched. The DNA of the CDR3 is TGCGCCAGCAGCGCCGTACAGGGGGCGAATTCACCCCTCCACTTT. This gives the protein CASSAVQGANSPLHF.

The chain couples TRBV10-3 to TRBJ2-7; 15 bases fit TRBD2. Germline-derived CDR1 and CDR2 are ENHRY and SYGVKD. The ends lost 10 bases at V and 2 bases at J; junction bases unmatched: 9. The CDR3 contains 16 residues. The CDR3 is CATGQGTSGGTYEQYF. In DNA, the CDR3 is TGTGCCACCGGACAAGGGACTAGCGGGGGGACCTACGAGCAGTACTTC.

This clone appeared a few times. The rearrangement links TRBV19 to TRBJ2-1; 9 bases map to TRBD2. In germline, CDR1 is LNHDA, CDR2 SQIVND (reference sequence). This CDR3 has 14 residues. V dropped 3 bases and J dropped 11; count of bases not matched to a gene: 8. This CDR3 is CASSMSLAGPQQFF. The DNA of the CDR3 is TGTGCCAGTAGTATGAGTCTAGCGGGGCCCCAGCAGTTCTTC.

V and J are TRBV19 and TRBJ1-1; no clear D gene. The germline CDR1 and CDR2 sequences are LNHDA and SQIVND (reference sequence). This CDR3 is 16 amino acids long. Trimming shortened V by 5 bases and J by 0 bases, and 16 bases separated the two germline ends. The CDR3 is CASSFGTDSMNTEAFF. As DNA, the CDR3 is TGTGCCAGTAGTTTTGGTACAGATTCTATGAACACTGAAGCTTTCTTT.

CDR3 sequence: CASSTRQGGAFF. DNA of the CDR3: TGTGCCAGTAGTACAAGACAGGGCGGAGCTTTCTTT. This chain joins TRBV19 and TRBJ1-1; 7 positions match TRBD1. The junction had 6 bases not matched to a gene; V was cut back by 4 bases and J by 10 bases. This CDR3 has 12 amino acids. Germline CDR1 reads LNHDA; CDR2 reads SQIVND (reference sequence).

This chain joins TRBV5-1 and TRBJ2-5; 11 bases match TRBD2. The CDR3 contains 16 residues. Germline CDR1 is SGHRS and CDR2 is YFSETQ. Trimming removed 0 bases from V and 1 base from J; junction bases left unmatched: 2. CDR3 bases: TGCGCCAGCAGCTTGGTAGCGGGGGGGGTCCAAGAGACCCAGTACTTC. Its protein product is CASSLVAGGVQETQYF.

This clone was seen only once. V usage is TRBV6-5 and J usage is TRBJ1-5; TRBD1 agrees at 8 bases. This CDR3 is built from 15 residues. Germline CDR1 and CDR2: MNHEY and SVGAGI. V shed 6 bases, J shed 5 bases, and the junction held 9 bases outside the gene matches. The CDR3 region has the DNA TGTGCCAGCAGACCGATACAGGGGGGGGATCAGCCCCAGCATTTT. Protein product: CASRPIQGGDQPQHF.

The V gene is TRBV5-1, the J gene TRBJ2-7, with a possible D match to TRBD2 (6 bases). Trimming removed 4 bases from V and 7 bases from J, with 18 bases in between. Looked up from germline, CDR1 is SGHRS and CDR2 is YFSETQ. The CDR3 is 14 residues long. The CDR3 nucleotides are TGCGCCAGCAGCACGGGACTCCGTTTTGAAGAGCAGTACTTC. This translates into CASSTGLRFEEQYF.

This chain connects TRBV5-4 to TRBJ2-5; 15 bases agree with TRBD2. Germline V gives CDR1 SGHNT, CDR2 YYREEE (reference sequence). The CDR3 loop spans 18 amino acids. After removal of 4 bases from V and 5 bases from J, the junction contained 12 bases not matched to a gene. Here the CDR3 DNA reads TGTGCCAGCAGCGGGGGGACTAGCGGGGGGACGGTTCTCGAGACCCAGTACTTC. Translating it yields CASSGGTSGGTVLETQYF.